A single TCR beta chain is shown here with its context. The data are from a study of blood T cell repertoires in COVID-19. Study as a whole: The United States, Italy and Spain provided the acute and convalescent COVID-19 samples. Sample material is recorded as cDNA or gDNA derived from T cells, B-cell-depleted T cells, or PBMCs.

Authors' processing steps: Estimates of nucleated cell counts were drawn from the amplification of reference gene primers. Only in-frame clones appear in the TCRdb table, and some are missing; sequencing was by immunoSEQ multiplex PCR. D and trimming come from the DNA, and the V and J calls and clone size come from that table. The table records tens of thousands of clones, 85% of them present only once. The CDR3 covers 15 residues. Trimming shortened V by 7 bases and J by 0 bases, and 16 bases separated the two germline ends. CDR1 and CDR2 from the germline V gene are SGHTS and YDEGEE. Sequencing used peripheral blood. V is TRBV5-8 and J is TRBJ1-1; a possible D gene is TRBD1 (5 bases). This TCR derives from a man aged 45-65 years with active COVID-19. In DNA form, the CDR3 reads TGTGCCAGCCGCTGGTGGGGGGTTTTGAACACTGAAGCTTTCTTT. As protein: CASRWWGVLNTEAFF.